The 27 T cell receptor beta chains below all came from one sample that was sequenced in a study of blood T cell repertoires in COVID-19. Only in-frame clones appear in the TCRdb table, and some are missing; sequencing was by immunoSEQ multiplex PCR. The repertoire includes around 80,000 clones, about 73% of them detected once, and approximately 5.8% sits in the top ten. Sequenced material: peripheral blood. These receptors were obtained from a middle-aged man with active or convalescent COVID-19.

The chain couples TRBV30 to TRBJ1-2; tentatively, D is TRBD1 (6 bases). This CDR3 has 14 residues. The germline gives CDR1 GTSNPN, CDR2 SVGIG (reference sequence). V lost 4 bases to trimming and J lost 0 bases, with 12 bases between them. CDR3 amino acids: CAWISSGANYGYTF. The DNA for the CDR3 is TGTGCCTGGATTAGTTCAGGGGCTAACTATGGCTACACCTTC. Together with reference TRBV30 and TRBJ1-2, the CDR3 gives the full variable domain: SQTIHQWPATLVQPVGSPLSLECTVEGTSNPNLYWYRQAAGRGLQLLFYSVGIGQISSEVPQNLSASRPQDRQFILSSKKLLLSDSGFYLCAWISSGANYGYTFGSGTRLTVV.

The rearrangement joins TRBV5-1 to TRBJ2-3; 10 bases align to TRBD1. V lost 3 bases and J lost 2; bases outside the gene matches: 9. The CDR3 sequence is 17 residues long. The germline CDR1 and CDR2 sequences are SGHRS and YFSETQ. Here the CDR3 DNA reads TGCGCCAGCAGCTCCGTCCCGGGACAGGGGACCACAGATACGCAGTATTTT. Residues: CASSSVPGQGTTDTQYF.

This clone has more than one count but fewer than ten. The chain employs TRBV7-9 and TRBJ1-1; 9 positions agree with TRBD1. The CDR3 is 15 residues long. Germline V gene sequence: CDR1 SEHNR, CDR2 FQNEAQ (reference sequence). The trim removed 4 bases at V and 0 bases at J, leaving 3 bases unmatched. DNA of the CDR3: TGTGCCAGCAGCTCACAGGGGGCCATGAACACTGAAGCTTTCTTT. Translation: CASSSQGAMNTEAFF.

J is TRBJ1-4 and V is TRBV6-6; D is ambiguous. With 5 bases removed from V and 0 bases from J, the gap between germline ends came to 7 bases. The CDR3 has 14 residues. The V gene's germline CDR1 is MNHNY and CDR2 SVGAGI (reference sequence). CDR3 bases: TGTGCCAGCAGTCAACAGCCAACTAATGAAAAACTGTTTTTT. Translated, it gives CASSQQPTNEKLFF.

The chain couples TRBV30 to TRBJ1-1; 7 positions agree with TRBD1. The V and J ends lost 4 bases and 4 bases, in that order; junction bases with no gene match: 6. This CDR3 has 13 amino acids. Germline assignment: CDR1 GTSNPN and CDR2 SVGIG (reference sequence). DNA for the CDR3: TGTGCCTGGAAGAAGGGGGCAGGCACTGAAGCTTTCTTT. Translated, it gives CAWKKGAGTEAFF.

The chain couples TRBV19 to TRBJ1-5; 7 bases are a match to TRBD1. Germline lookup yields CDR1 LNHDA and CDR2 SQIVND (reference sequence). The CDR3 loop spans 15 amino acids. V lost 10 bases and J lost 9; bases outside the gene matches: 18. CDR3: CATSASRDSNRPQHF. For the CDR3, the DNA is TGTGCCACCTCCGCGTCCCGGGACAGTAACCGGCCCCAGCATTTT. Full variable domain (remainder filled in from reference TRBV19 and TRBJ1-5): DGGITQSPKYLFRKEGQNVTLSCEQNLNHDAMYWYRQDPGQGLRLIYYSQIVNDFQKGDIAEGYSVSREKKESFPLTVTSAQKNPTAFYLCATSASRDSNRPQHFGDGTRLSIL.

This clone occurred a few times. This chain connects TRBV30 to TRBJ2-2, with 8 bases fitting TRBD1. The germline gives CDR1 GTSNPN, CDR2 SVGIG (reference sequence). With 0 bases clipped from V and 5 bases from J, the junction kept 8 bases outside the gene matches. The CDR3 is 16 residues long. CDR3 amino acids: CAWSVLRTGRTGELFF. In DNA, the CDR3 is TGTGCCTGGAGTGTCCTCCGGACAGGGCGGACCGGGGAGCTGTTTTTT.

The rearrangement joins TRBV21-1 to TRBJ1-2; the D call in the table, TRBD1, was not verified against the DNA. TRBV21-1 is flagged as a pseudogene. The CDR3 consists of 14 residues. CDR3 loop: CASSKGGPLVGYTF. The CDR3 nucleotides are TGTGCCAGCAGCAAAGGTGGGCCCCTGGTCGGCTACACCTTC.

This chain uses TRBV7-6 with TRBJ1-5, with D unclear. The V end was cut by 3 bases, the J end by 4 bases, with 7 bases between. Germline values: CDR1 SGHVS, CDR2 FNYEAQ. The CDR3 is 13 residues long. This CDR3 reads CASSFTPNQPQHF. The DNA of the CDR3 is TGTGCCAGCAGCTTTACACCTAATCAGCCCCAGCATTTT. The full variable domain, with the rest looked up from reference TRBV7-6 and TRBJ1-5, is GAGVSQSPRYKVTKRGQDVALRCDPISGHVSLYWYRQALGQGPEFLTYFNYEAQQDKSGLPNDRFSAERPEGSISTLTIQRTEQRDSAMYRCASSFTPNQPQHFGDGTRLSIL.

V is TRBV11-2 and J is TRBJ2-7, with TRBD1 matching 8 bases. Germline V CDR1 and CDR2: SGHAT, FQNNGV. V shed 4 bases, J shed 2 bases, and the junction held 7 bases outside the gene matches. The CDR3 is 15 residues long. The CDR3: CASSSSDRGTYEQYF. CDR3 bases: TGTGCCAGCAGCTCATCAGACAGGGGCACCTACGAGCAGTACTTC.

V gene TRBV5-5 combines with J gene TRBJ1-3; no reliable D call. The CDR3 is made up of 12 amino acids. Germline lookup yields CDR1 SGHKS and CDR2 YYEKEE (reference sequence). V lost 7 bases and J 0 bases, leaving 5 bases between the germline ends. The CDR3 nucleotides are TGTGCCAGCGACAACTCTGGAAACACCATATATTTT. Its protein product is CASDNSGNTIYF.

The chain joins TRBV6-5 to TRBJ2-5; 8 nucleotides line up with TRBD2. V shed 7 bases and J 2 bases; nucleotides not matched to a gene: 3. Germline V gene data show CDR1 as MNHEY and CDR2 as SVGAGI. This CDR3 comprises 13 residues. The CDR3 bases are TGTGCCAGCAATCCGGGGGGGCAAGAGACCCAGTACTTC. This translates into CASNPGGQETQYF.

The V call is TRBV4-1, the J call TRBJ1-2, with 9 bases that match TRBD1. Germline V gene data show CDR1 as MGHRA and CDR2 as YSYEKL. The CDR3 covers 15 residues. V shed 8 bases, J shed 2 bases, and the junction held 9 bases outside the gene matches. Here the CDR3 reads CASGTTGGANYGYTF. Written as DNA, the CDR3 is TGCGCCAGCGGTACCACAGGGGGCGCGAACTATGGCTACACCTTC.

As regards this clone: The same CDR3 also results from other DNA sequences found in this sample. The chain uses TRBV18 and TRBJ2-7, with D possibly matching TRBD1 (6 bases). Trimming stripped 6 bases from V and 6 bases from J, with 12 bases between. This CDR3 has 12 amino acids. Looked up from germline, CDR1 is KGHSH and CDR2 is LQKENI. CDR3 bases: TGTGCCAGCTCGCTACAGGGTTCCGAGCAGTACTTC. Its protein is CASSLQGSEQYF.

J is TRBJ1-3 and V is TRBV19; 10 bases are shared with TRBD1. This CDR3 region has 18 residues. The V segment lost 5 bases and the J segment 0 bases; nucleotides outside the gene matches: 10. CDR1 and CDR2 from the germline V gene are LNHDA and SQIVND (reference sequence). The CDR3 DNA follows: TGTGCCAGTAGTTCGAGGACAGGGGGTGCCTTCTCTGGAAACACCATATATTTT. Encoded protein: CASSSRTGGAFSGNTIYF.

In its sample, this clone was seen once. The CDR3 DNA reads as TGTGCCAGCAGCTTGGGCCAGAAATATCAGCCCCAGCATTTT. Protein sequence: CASSLGQKYQPQHF. This rearrangement joins TRBV5-6 to TRBJ1-5, with no clear D. There are 14 residues in the CDR3. V lost 0 bases and J lost 5, with 9 bases in between. Per the germline V gene, CDR1 is SGHDT and CDR2 is YYEEEE.

The chain recombines TRBV6-4 with TRBJ1-1; TRBD1 might be the D (6 bases). Trimming cost V 4 bases and J 4 bases, with 13 bases left between them. The CDR3 runs 14 residues. Germline V CDR1 and CDR2: MRHNA, SNTAGT. The CDR3 loop reads CASSALQGSTEAFF. For the CDR3, the DNA is TGTGCCAGCAGTGCCCTTCAGGGGAGCACTGAAGCTTTCTTT.

The CDR3 DNA reads as TGTGCCAGCAGCCCCGCGGGGACAGGGGACACCGGGGAGCTGTTTTTT. This codes for CASSPAGTGDTGELFF. This chain uses TRBV7-9 with TRBJ2-2; 10 bases match TRBD1. CDR1 is SEHNR, CDR2 FQNEAQ, per germline (reference sequence). V lost 5 bases, J lost 3 bases, and 6 bases stayed unmatched. This CDR3 comprises 16 residues.

The rearrangement joins TRBV9 to TRBJ1-5, with D maybe TRBD1 (5 bases). The germline gives CDR1 SGDLS, CDR2 YYNGEE. There are 13 residues in the CDR3. V was cut by 4 bases and J by 9 bases, with 14 bases left in between. CDR3 nucleotides: TGTGCCAGCAGCCCAGGGCCAGAAGGGCCCCAGCATTTT. Translated, it gives CASSPGPEGPQHF.

The chain employs TRBV19 and TRBJ2-5, with 11 bases that match TRBD2. CDR3 length equals 13 residues. Trimming took 6 bases from V and 3 from J; bases not matched to a gene: 0. Per the germline V gene, CDR1 is LNHDA and CDR2 is SQIVND (reference sequence). CDR3 DNA sequence: TGTGCCAGTAGGACTAGCGGGGAAGAGACCCAGTACTTC. Residues: CASRTSGEETQYF.

This clone was observed many times. V usage is TRBV27 and J usage is TRBJ1-2, with a tentative D call TRBD1 (6 bases). Germline loops: CDR1 MNHEY, CDR2 SMNVEV (reference sequence). Trimming shortened V by 6 bases and J by 5 bases, and 13 bases separated the two germline ends. The CDR3 extends over 13 amino acids. CDR3 loop: CASSQQGRYGYTF. CDR3 DNA: TGTGCCAGCAGCCAACAGGGTAGATATGGCTACACCTTC.

In its sample, this clone was seen a few times. The chain recombines TRBV6-2 or TRBV6-3 with TRBJ1-3, with 7 nucleotides matching TRBD1. Trimming at V came to 6 bases and at J to 0 bases, leaving 8 bases not matched to a gene. This CDR3 comprises 16 residues. Germline CDR1 is MNHEY and CDR2 is SVGEGT. The CDR3 loop is CASRPTGAGSGNTIYF. CDR3 nucleotide sequence: TGTGCCAGCAGACCTACAGGGGCCGGCTCTGGAAACACCATATATTTT.

The chain has TRBV3-1 (or the pseudogene TRBV3-2) and TRBJ2-2; no clear D. This CDR3 is built from 12 residues. Trimming removed 1 base at V and 7 bases at J, with 4 bases between. Germline CDR1 LGHDT, CDR2 YNNKEL (reference sequence). CDR3 nucleotides: TGTGCCAGCAGCCAAGGGAGCGGGGAGCTGTTTTTT. Translated: CASSQGSGELFF.

The chain couples TRBV5-1 to TRBJ1-1; D is uncertain. This CDR3 has 14 residues. The germline V gene encodes CDR1 SGHRS and CDR2 YFSETQ. Trimming shortened V by 4 bases and J by 3 bases, and 13 bases separated the two germline ends. The CDR3 loop is CASSGNSRHTEAFF. CDR3 nucleotide sequence: TGCGCCAGCAGCGGTAACAGCCGACACACTGAAGCTTTCTTT.

The chain combines TRBV4-1 with TRBJ1-1; D is possibly TRBD1 (5 bases). Trimming shortened V by 7 bases and J by 2 bases, and 14 bases separated the two germline ends. Germline assignment: CDR1 MGHRA and CDR2 YSYEKL. The CDR3 loop spans 14 amino acids. The chain's CDR3 is CASTRQYPNTEAFF. In DNA form, the CDR3 reads TGCGCCAGCACTCGACAGTACCCAAACACTGAAGCTTTCTTT.

The CDR3 reads CASSPTDRINYGYTF. The DNA of the CDR3 is TGCGCCAGCAGCCCCACGGACAGGATAAACTATGGCTACACCTTC. This sequence joins TRBV4-1 and TRBJ1-2; 7 positions match TRBD1. The germline gives CDR1 MGHRA, CDR2 YSYEKL. The junction had 7 bases not matched to a gene; V was cut back by 4 bases and J by 2 bases. The CDR3 is 15 amino acids.

This chain joins TRBV19 and TRBJ1-3, with D perhaps matching TRBD1 (6 bases). CDR3 length: 17 amino acids. The germline V gene has CDR1 LNHDA and CDR2 SQIVND (reference sequence). V was shortened by 5 bases and J by 1 base, with 18 bases between the two germline ends. DNA of the CDR3: TGTGCCAGTAGTCCCCGAGGGGGGGATTCTTCTGGAAACACCATATATTTT. Amino acid sequence: CASSPRGGDSSGNTIYF.